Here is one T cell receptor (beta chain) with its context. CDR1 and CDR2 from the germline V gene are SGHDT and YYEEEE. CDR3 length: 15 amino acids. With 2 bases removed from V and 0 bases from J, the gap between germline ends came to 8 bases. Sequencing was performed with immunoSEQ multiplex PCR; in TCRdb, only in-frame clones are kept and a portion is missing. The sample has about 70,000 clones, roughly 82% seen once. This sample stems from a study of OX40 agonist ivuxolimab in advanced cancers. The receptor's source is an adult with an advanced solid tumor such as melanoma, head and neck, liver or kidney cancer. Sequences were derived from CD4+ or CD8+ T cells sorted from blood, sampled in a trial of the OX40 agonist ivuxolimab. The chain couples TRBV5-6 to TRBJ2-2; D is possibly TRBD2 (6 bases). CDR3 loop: CASSLGGSNTGELFF. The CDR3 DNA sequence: TGTGCCAGCAGCTTAGGAGGGTCGAACACCGGGGAGCTGTTTTTT.